The next 27 T cell receptor beta chains were all read from a single sample in a study of monozygotic twins with inflammatory bowel disease. TCRdb re-called the 5' RACE reads; one entry per CDR3 protein, DNA not given. This table lists about 160,000 distinct CDR3 sequences. The specimen was blood. These receptors were obtained from a human donor with ulcerative colitis or Crohn's disease, or a healthy co-twin of an affected twin (not recorded which).

The rearrangement links TRBV19 to TRBJ1-5. In germline, CDR1 is LNHDA, CDR2 SQIVND (reference sequence). The CDR3 length is 13 residues. CDR3 sequence: CASSILPNQPQHF.

The chain is built from TRBV10-3 and TRBJ1-2; as DNA is missing, the TRBD1 call by TCRdb cannot be tested. The CDR3 is 18 amino acids. CDR1 and CDR2 (germline): ENHRY, SYGVKD. The CDR3 sequence: CAISEQNRGPPGGYGYTF.

The gene calls are TRBV9 and TRBJ2-3. In germline, CDR1 is SGDLS, CDR2 YYNGEE. The CDR3 has 15 amino acids. CDR3 protein: CASSVGVADTDTQYF. Combining the CDR3 with reference TRBV9 and TRBJ2-3 gives the whole variable domain DSGVTQTPKHLITATGQRVTLRCSPRSGDLSVYWYQQSLDQGLQFLIQYYNGEERAKGNILERFSAQQFPDLHSELNLSSLELGDSALYFCASSVGVADTDTQYFGPGTRLTVL.

The rearrangement uses TRBV28 and TRBJ2-5; TCRdb proposes TRBD2, but this gene call is untestable without DNA. This CDR3 has 14 residues. The germline V gene encodes CDR1 MDHEN and CDR2 SYDVKM. CDR3 sequence reads: CASTPPGNQETQYF.

This chain connects TRBV27 to TRBJ1-5; TCRdb reports TRBD1, a call that lacks DNA to check it against. Germline CDR1 reads MNHEY; CDR2 reads SMNVEV (reference sequence). The CDR3 runs to 13 residues. The CDR3 loop is CASSGTPYQPQHF.

The gene calls are TRBV29-1 and TRBJ2-1. This CDR3 has 13 residues. The germline CDR1 and CDR2 sequences are SQVTM and ANQGSEA. The CDR3 region is CSVAAVGYNEQFF.

The chain couples TRBV20-1 to TRBJ2-2. Germline V gene lookup returns CDR1 DFQATT and CDR2 SNEGSKA (reference sequence). The CDR3 is 13 residues long. CDR3 in amino acids: CSASSANTGELFF.

The rearrangement joins TRBV5-1 to TRBJ2-7; TCRdb selects TRBD2, and the lack of DNA leaves this call unchecked. The CDR3 spans 16 residues. The germline V gene has CDR1 SGHRS and CDR2 YFSETQ. This CDR3 is CASSLAGGLAGYEQYF.

The V call is TRBV20-1, the J call TRBJ1-5. Germline V lookup: CDR1 DFQATT, CDR2 SNEGSKA (reference sequence). CDR3 length: 13 amino acids. Here the CDR3 reads CSARVQSDQPQHF.

The V call is TRBV18, the J call TRBJ2-1; no DNA is available, so the TRBD2 call from TCRdb remains unchecked. This CDR3 spans 15 amino acids. Looked up from germline, CDR1 is KGHSH and CDR2 is LQKENI. CDR3 region: CASSPPHTRHNEQFF.

The chain links TRBV20-1 to TRBJ2-3; TCRdb calls TRBD2, which cannot be checked without DNA. The CDR3 has 17 residues. Per the germline V gene, CDR1 is DFQATT and CDR2 is SNEGSKA (reference sequence). The CDR3 spells CSVLPHPGTSDTPTQYF.

V is TRBV7-2 and J is TRBJ1-3; with no DNA, the TCRdb D assignment of TRBD1 cannot be verified. The CDR3 sequence is 16 residues long. Germline V gene data show CDR1 as SGHTA and CDR2 as FQGNSA. Here the CDR3 reads CASSPRMGAIGNTIYF.

This sequence joins TRBV28 and TRBJ2-7; the D call from TCRdb, TRBD2, cannot be confirmed without DNA. This CDR3 comprises 15 residues. CDR1 and CDR2 from the germline V gene are MDHEN and SYDVKM. CDR3 region: CASSFGRKGTYEQYF.

The rearrangement uses TRBV6-6 and TRBJ2-3; the D call from TCRdb, TRBD2, cannot be confirmed without DNA. This CDR3 is 13 amino acids long. Per the germline V gene, CDR1 is MNHNY and CDR2 is SVGAGI (reference sequence). The CDR3 region is CASGTSSPDTQYF.

The CDR3 loop is CASSQAGVSYEQYF. The chain is built from TRBV7-9 and TRBJ2-7; with no DNA, the TCRdb D assignment of TRBD1 cannot be verified. The germline CDR1 and CDR2 sequences are SEHNR and FQNEAQ (reference sequence). This CDR3 spans 14 amino acids. Together with reference TRBV7-9 and TRBJ2-7, the CDR3 gives the full variable domain: DTGVSQNPRHKITKRGQNVTFRCDPISEHNRLYWYRQTLGQGPEFLTYFQNEAQLEKSRLLSDRFSAERPKGSFSTLEIQRTEQGDSAMYLCASSQAGVSYEQYFGPGTRLTVT.

The V gene is TRBV28, the J gene TRBJ1-1; there is no DNA to check the TCRdb D call of TRBD1. CDR1 and CDR2 from the germline V gene are MDHEN and SYDVKM. There are 13 residues in the CDR3. The CDR3 sequence: CASSRDRDTEAFF. Together with reference TRBV28 and TRBJ1-1, the CDR3 gives the full variable domain: DVKVTQSSRYLVKRTGEKVFLECVQDMDHENMFWYRQDPGLGLRLIYFSYDVKMKEKGDIPEGYSVSREKKERFSLILESASTNQTSMYLCASSRDRDTEAFFGQGTRLTVV.

This chain uses TRBV7-9 with TRBJ2-5; lacking DNA, the TRBD1 call made by TCRdb goes unchecked. The CDR3 is 14 residues long. Germline CDR1 is SEHNR and CDR2 is FQNEAQ (reference sequence). The CDR3 sequence: CASAGAGNWETQYF.

The chain employs TRBV11-2 and TRBJ2-5. The CDR3 is 14 residues long. Germline assignment: CDR1 SGHAT and CDR2 FQNNGV. This chain's CDR3 is CASSSTPIQETQYF.

The chain is built from TRBV30 and TRBJ2-5; TCRdb picks TRBD1, but there is no DNA to check that call. In germline, CDR1 is GTSNPN, CDR2 SVGIG (reference sequence). This CDR3 has 14 residues. The CDR3 sequence is CAWSPTGLGETQYF.

The chain carries TRBV20-1 and TRBJ2-5; checking the TCRdb D call of TRBD2 is not possible without DNA. This CDR3 comprises 13 residues. CDR1 is DFQATT, CDR2 SNEGSKA, per germline (reference sequence). The CDR3 here is CSTTSGNQETQYF.

The gene calls are TRBV7-2 and TRBJ1-5; the TCRdb D gene call, TRBD1, has no DNA to confirm it. CDR3 size: 19 residues. Germline V lookup: CDR1 SGHTA, CDR2 FQGNSA. Here the CDR3 reads CASSLASGTGTLGNQPQHF.

The chain is built from TRBV10-3 and TRBJ1-2; the D call from TCRdb, TRBD1, cannot be confirmed without DNA. The germline CDR1 and CDR2 sequences are ENHRY and SYGVKD. The CDR3 runs 14 residues. The CDR3 sequence is CAIRAAGDWYGYTF.

The chain employs TRBV5-1 and TRBJ2-5. This CDR3 is 14 amino acids long. Per germline, CDR1 SGHRS and CDR2 YFSETQ. The CDR3 protein is CASGSLVSQETQYF.

This chain connects TRBV30 to TRBJ1-5. Germline V CDR1 and CDR2: GTSNPN, SVGIG (reference sequence). This CDR3 spans 14 amino acids. The CDR3: CAWSVRGRGQPQHF.

The chain joins TRBV5-1 to TRBJ1-1; TCRdb's D call, TRBD1, is unchecked because there is no DNA. The germline CDR1 and CDR2 sequences are SGHRS and YFSETQ. This CDR3 contains 14 residues. CDR3 sequence reads: CASSLVQGYTEAFF.

The V and J genes are TRBV5-8 and TRBJ2-1; no DNA is available, so the TRBD2 call from TCRdb remains unchecked. Germline CDR1 is SGHTS and CDR2 is YDEGEE. The CDR3 is 16 residues long. The CDR3: CASETIAGPAYNEQFF.

The rearrangement links TRBV5-6 to TRBJ1-2; TCRdb's assignment of TRBD1 cannot be checked, as there is no DNA. Per germline, CDR1 SGHDT and CDR2 YYEEEE. The CDR3 contains 14 residues. The CDR3 here is CASSVVAGQGVYTF.